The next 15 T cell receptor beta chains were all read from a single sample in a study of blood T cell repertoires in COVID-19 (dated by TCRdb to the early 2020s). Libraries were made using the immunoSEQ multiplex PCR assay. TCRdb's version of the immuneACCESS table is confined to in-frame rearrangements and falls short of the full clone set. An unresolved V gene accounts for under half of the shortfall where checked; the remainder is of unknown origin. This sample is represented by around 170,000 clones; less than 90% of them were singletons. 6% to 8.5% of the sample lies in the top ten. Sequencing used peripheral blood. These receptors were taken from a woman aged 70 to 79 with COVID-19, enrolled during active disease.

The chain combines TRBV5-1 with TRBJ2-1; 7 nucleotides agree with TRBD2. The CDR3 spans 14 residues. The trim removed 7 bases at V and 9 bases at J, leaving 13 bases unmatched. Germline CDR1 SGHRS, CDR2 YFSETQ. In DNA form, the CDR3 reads TGCGCCAGCGGGGGGGACCCCGTCAATGGTGAGCAGTTCTTC. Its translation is CASGGDPVNGEQFF.

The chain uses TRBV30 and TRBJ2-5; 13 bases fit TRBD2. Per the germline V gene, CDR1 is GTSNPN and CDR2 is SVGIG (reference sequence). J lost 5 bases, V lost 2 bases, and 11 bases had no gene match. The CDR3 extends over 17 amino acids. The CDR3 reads CAWSLLAGGQGMETQYF. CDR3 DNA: TGTGCCTGGAGTTTACTAGCGGGAGGGCAAGGGATGGAGACCCAGTACTTC.

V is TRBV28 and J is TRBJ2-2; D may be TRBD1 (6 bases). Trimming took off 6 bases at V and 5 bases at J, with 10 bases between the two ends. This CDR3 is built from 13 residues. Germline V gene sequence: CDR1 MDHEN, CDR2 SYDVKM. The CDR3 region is CASRDSRTGELFF. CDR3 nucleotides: TGTGCCAGCAGGGACAGCAGAACCGGGGAGCTGTTTTTT.

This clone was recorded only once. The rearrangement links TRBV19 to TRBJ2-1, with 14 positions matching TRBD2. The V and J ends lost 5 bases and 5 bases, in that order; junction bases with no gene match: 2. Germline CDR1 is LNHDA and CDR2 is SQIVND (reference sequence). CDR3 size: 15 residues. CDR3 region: CASSGGLAGDNEQFF. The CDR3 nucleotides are TGTGCCAGTAGTGGGGGACTAGCGGGGGACAATGAGCAGTTCTTC.

The CDR3 sequence is CASSLSRGRGEVDTQYF. Here the CDR3 DNA reads TGTGCCAGCAGCTTGTCCCGAGGTCGAGGCGAAGTAGATACGCAGTATTTT. The chain employs TRBV7-2 and TRBJ2-3; D not certain. The germline V gene has CDR1 SGHTA and CDR2 FQGNSA. There are 17 residues in the CDR3. V shed 3 bases and J shed 5 bases, with 21 bases lying between them.

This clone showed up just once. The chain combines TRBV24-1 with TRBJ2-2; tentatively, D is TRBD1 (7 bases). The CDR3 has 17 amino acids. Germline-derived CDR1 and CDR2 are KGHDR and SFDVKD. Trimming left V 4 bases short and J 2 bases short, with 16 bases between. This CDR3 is CATSEQGTYTNTGELFF. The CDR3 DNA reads TGTGCCACCAGTGAACAGGGGACTTACACAAACACCGGGGAGCTGTTTTTT.

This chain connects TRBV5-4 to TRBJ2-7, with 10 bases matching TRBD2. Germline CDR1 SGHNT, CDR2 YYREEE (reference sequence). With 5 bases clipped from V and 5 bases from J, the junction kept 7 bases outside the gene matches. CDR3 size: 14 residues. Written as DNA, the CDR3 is TGTGCCAGCAGTCTGGGACTAGCGCGCGACGAGCAGTACTTC. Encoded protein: CASSLGLARDEQYF.

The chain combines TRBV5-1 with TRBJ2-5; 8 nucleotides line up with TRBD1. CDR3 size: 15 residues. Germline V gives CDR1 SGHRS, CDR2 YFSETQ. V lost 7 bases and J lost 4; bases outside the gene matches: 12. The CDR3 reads CASQSTGAAGETQYF. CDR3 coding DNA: TGCGCCAGCCAGTCGACAGGGGCCGCAGGAGAGACCCAGTACTTC. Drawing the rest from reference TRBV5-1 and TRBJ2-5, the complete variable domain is KAGVTQTPRYLIKTRGQQVTLSCSPISGHRSVSWYQQTPGQGLQFLFEYFSETQRNKGNFPGRFSGRQFSNSRSEMNVSTLELGDSALYLCASQSTGAAGETQYFGPGTRLLVL.

This CDR3 reads CASSYSRGYSGNTIYF. Written as DNA, the CDR3 is TGTGCCAGCAGTTATTCAAGAGGGTACTCTGGAAACACCATATATTTT. V gene TRBV6-5 combines with J gene TRBJ1-3, with no clear D. V shed 3 bases and J shed 0 bases, with 12 bases lying between them. The CDR3 is 16 residues long. Germline assignment: CDR1 MNHEY and CDR2 SVGAGI.

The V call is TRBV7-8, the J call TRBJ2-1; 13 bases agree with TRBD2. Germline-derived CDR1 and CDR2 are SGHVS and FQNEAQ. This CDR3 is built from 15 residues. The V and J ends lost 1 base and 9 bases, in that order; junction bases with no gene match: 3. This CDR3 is CASSLGTSGRPEQFF. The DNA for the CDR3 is TGTGCCAGCAGCTTAGGGACTAGCGGGAGACCTGAGCAGTTCTTC. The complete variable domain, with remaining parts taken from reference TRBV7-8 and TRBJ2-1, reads GAGVSQSPRYKVAKRGQDVALRCDPISGHVSLFWYQQALGQGPEFLTYFQNEAQLDKSGLPSDRFFAERPEGSVSTLKIQRTQQEDSAVYLCASSLGTSGRPEQFFGPGTRLTVL.

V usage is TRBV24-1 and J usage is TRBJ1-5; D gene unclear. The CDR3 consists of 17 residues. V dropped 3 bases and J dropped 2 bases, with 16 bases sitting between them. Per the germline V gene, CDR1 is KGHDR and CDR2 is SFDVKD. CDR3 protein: CATSDPPGVGGNQPQHF. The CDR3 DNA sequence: TGTGCCACCAGTGATCCACCCGGGGTCGGAGGCAATCAGCCCCAGCATTTT.

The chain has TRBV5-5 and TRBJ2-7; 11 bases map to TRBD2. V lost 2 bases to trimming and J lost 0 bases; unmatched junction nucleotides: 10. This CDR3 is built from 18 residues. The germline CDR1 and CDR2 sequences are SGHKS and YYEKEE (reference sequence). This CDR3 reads CASSFTERTSGLSYEQYF. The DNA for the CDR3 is TGTGCCAGCAGCTTTACCGAAAGGACTAGCGGGCTCTCCTACGAGCAGTACTTC.

CDR3 protein: CASSMGQGASDTQYF. CDR3 in DNA: TGTGCCAGCAGCATGGGACAGGGGGCGTCAGATACGCAGTATTTT. The chain couples TRBV5-6 to TRBJ2-3, with TRBD1 matching 12 bases. The ends lost 4 bases at V and 4 bases at J; junction bases unmatched: 4. Germline-derived CDR1 and CDR2 are SGHDT and YYEEEE. This CDR3 region has 15 residues.

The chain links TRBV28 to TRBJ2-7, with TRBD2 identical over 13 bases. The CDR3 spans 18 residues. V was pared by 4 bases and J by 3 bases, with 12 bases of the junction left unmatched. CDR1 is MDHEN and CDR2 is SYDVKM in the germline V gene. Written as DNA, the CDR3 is TGTGCCAGCAGTTCCTCCGGACTAGCGGGAGATCATTTCTACGAGCAGTACTTC. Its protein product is CASSSSGLAGDHFYEQYF.

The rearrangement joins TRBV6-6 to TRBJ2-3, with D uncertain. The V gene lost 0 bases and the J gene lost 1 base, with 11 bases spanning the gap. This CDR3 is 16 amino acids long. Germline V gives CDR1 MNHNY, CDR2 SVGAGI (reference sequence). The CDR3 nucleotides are TGTGCCAGCAGTTACTCGCTCGGAAGCGGCACAGATACGCAGTATTTT. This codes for CASSYSLGSGTDTQYF.